A single T cell receptor beta chain is shown here with its context. This specimen belongs to a study of blood T cell repertoires in COVID-19. The length of the CDR3 is 14 residues. After removal of 7 bases from V and 5 bases from J, the junction contained 8 bases not matched to a gene. Germline CDR1 and CDR2: MDHEN and SYDVKM. Per the study methods: The authors estimated nucleated cell counts from reference gene primer amplification. Assay used: immunoSEQ multiplex PCR; TCRdb lists only in-frame clones, some missing. Clonal size and the V and J genes are those of that table, whereas D and trimming came from the DNA. The table has about 270,000 clones, 85% to 90% seen once.

The gene calls are TRBV28 and TRBJ1-1; 9 bases line up with TRBD1. Sequenced material: PBMCs or T cells enriched from blood (not recorded which). This TCR derives from a young woman who had recovered from COVID-19. DNA for the CDR3: TGTGCCAGCACCCAGAGACAGGGGGTAACTGAAGCTTTCTTT. It encodes CASTQRQGVTEAFF. Using reference TRBV28 and TRBJ1-1 for the parts outside the CDR3, the full variable domain is DVKVTQSSRYLVKRTGEKVFLECVQDMDHENMFWYRQDPGLGLRLIYFSYDVKMKEKGDIPEGYSVSREKKERFSLILESASTNQTSMYLCASTQRQGVTEAFFGQGTRLTVV.